Listed below are T cell receptor beta chains from one sample, sequenced in a study of OX40 agonist ivuxolimab in advanced cancers. TCRdb's table, derived via immunoSEQ multiplex PCR, lists solely in-frame clones and lacks some. Of 30,000 to 35,000 clones in the sample, roughly nine tenths were seen once. The source was CD4+ or CD8+ T cells sorted from blood, collected in a trial of the OX40 agonist ivuxolimab. These receptors all stem from an adult with an advanced solid tumor such as melanoma, head and neck, liver or kidney cancer. The CDR3 runs from the conserved cysteine through the conserved F or W. Each record gives: J gene, V gene, D gene, CDR3 protein. D genes are given only for firm matches.

j_gene: TRBJ1-1; v_gene: TRBV5-6; d_gene: NA; CDR3aa: CASSPTSGVNTEAFF
j_gene: TRBJ1-1; v_gene: TRBV28; d_gene: NA; CDR3aa: CASSTTLEGMVSWNTEAFF
j_gene: TRBJ2-3; v_gene: TRBV30; d_gene: TRBD1; CDR3aa: CAWEETGGETDTQYF
j_gene: TRBJ2-1; v_gene: TRBV7-9; d_gene: NA; CDR3aa: CASSLADRVHEQFF
j_gene: TRBJ2-1; v_gene: TRBV29-1; d_gene: TRBD2; CDR3aa: CSVGGVSGRVWNEQFF
j_gene: TRBJ2-1; v_gene: TRBV29-1; d_gene: NA; CDR3aa: CSVVSASAFYNEQFF
j_gene: TRBJ1-1; v_gene: TRBV7-9; d_gene: TRBD1; CDR3aa: CASTFTGGWDTEAFF
j_gene: TRBJ1-5; v_gene: TRBV18; d_gene: NA; CDR3aa: CASSPGGQPQHF
j_gene: TRBJ2-3; v_gene: TRBV27; d_gene: NA; CDR3aa: CASSSITDTQYF
j_gene: TRBJ2-7; v_gene: TRBV25-1; d_gene: NA; CDR3aa: CASSDSGGPASEQYF
j_gene: TRBJ2-1; v_gene: TRBV29-1; d_gene: TRBD2; CDR3aa: CSALSLAGDTYNEQFF
j_gene: TRBJ2-1; v_gene: TRBV7-9; d_gene: NA; CDR3aa: CASTGGPSYNEQFF
j_gene: TRBJ2-4; v_gene: TRBV29-1; d_gene: TRBD1; CDR3aa: CSVEDWDSRAKNIQYF
j_gene: TRBJ2-7; v_gene: TRBV4-2; d_gene: TRBD1; CDR3aa: CASSQETGVHSYEQYF
j_gene: TRBJ2-4; v_gene: TRBV11-2; d_gene: NA; CDR3aa: CASSLDQATGNIQYF
j_gene: TRBJ2-7; v_gene: TRBV29-1; d_gene: TRBD2; CDR3aa: CSVDGGESSYEQYF
j_gene: TRBJ2-4; v_gene: TRBV2; d_gene: NA; CDR3aa: CASRSGPRAKNIQYF
j_gene: TRBJ2-7; v_gene: TRBV28; d_gene: NA; CDR3aa: CASSFQTDGVVEQYF
j_gene: TRBJ1-1; v_gene: TRBV6-5; d_gene: NA; CDR3aa: CASSYSLEHEAFF
j_gene: TRBJ2-7; v_gene: TRBV4-2; d_gene: NA; CDR3aa: CASSHTDTDTYEQYF
j_gene: TRBJ1-1; v_gene: TRBV5-1; d_gene: NA; CDR3aa: CASSLGSNTEAFF
j_gene: TRBJ2-1; v_gene: TRBV29-1; d_gene: TRBD1; CDR3aa: CSVSQDRGSYNEQFF
j_gene: TRBJ2-7; v_gene: TRBV28; d_gene: NA; CDR3aa: CASGSYPIRSSYEQYF
j_gene: TRBJ1-5; v_gene: TRBV6-1; d_gene: NA; CDR3aa: CASGEGGVFQPQHF
j_gene: TRBJ2-7; v_gene: TRBV29-1; d_gene: TRBD1; CDR3aa: CSVVFSDRGRFGSSYEQYF
j_gene: TRBJ2-7; v_gene: TRBV10-1; d_gene: NA; CDR3aa: CASRKNTYEQYF
j_gene: TRBJ2-1; v_gene: TRBV7-6; d_gene: TRBD2; CDR3aa: CASSGLAAEQFF
j_gene: TRBJ2-7; v_gene: TRBV12-5; d_gene: NA; CDR3aa: CASGLTVSYEQYF
j_gene: TRBJ2-5; v_gene: TRBV7-8; d_gene: NA; CDR3aa: CASSHRVVAQETQYF
j_gene: TRBJ2-3; v_gene: TRBV28; d_gene: TRBD2; CDR3aa: CASKAAGGGDTQYF
j_gene: TRBJ2-7; v_gene: TRBV7-6; d_gene: NA; CDR3aa: CASSFFGGHEQYF
j_gene: TRBJ1-1; v_gene: TRBV5-6; d_gene: NA; CDR3aa: CASTNPDSSYGDPNTEAFF
j_gene: TRBJ2-7; v_gene: TRBV11-2; d_gene: NA; CDR3aa: CASSLDGGRKEQYF
j_gene: TRBJ1-1; v_gene: TRBV27; d_gene: NA; CDR3aa: CASSLSGGNTEAFF
j_gene: TRBJ2-1; v_gene: TRBV27; d_gene: NA; CDR3aa: CASSFFAGAESYNEQFF
j_gene: TRBJ2-5; v_gene: TRBV5-6; d_gene: TRBD1; CDR3aa: CASSLSPGQRTLKETQYF
j_gene: TRBJ2-3; v_gene: TRBV7-9; d_gene: NA; CDR3aa: CASTLTPDTQYF
j_gene: TRBJ2-3; v_gene: TRBV5-1; d_gene: TRBD1; CDR3aa: CASSPGTGPLDTQYF
j_gene: TRBJ1-5; v_gene: TRBV5-5; d_gene: NA; CDR3aa: CASSSGVGQPQHF
j_gene: TRBJ2-7; v_gene: TRBV5-6; d_gene: TRBD2; CDR3aa: CASSLEREYSYEQYF
j_gene: TRBJ2-5; v_gene: TRBV4-1; d_gene: TRBD2; CDR3aa: CASSAGGLETQYF
j_gene: TRBJ2-7; v_gene: TRBV27; d_gene: TRBD2; CDR3aa: CASSLAGGAAYEQYF
j_gene: TRBJ2-5; v_gene: TRBV7-3; d_gene: NA; CDR3aa: CASSPGTAPTETQYF
j_gene: TRBJ2-7; v_gene: TRBV4-2; d_gene: NA; CDR3aa: CASSQEGAAYEQYF
j_gene: TRBJ2-3; v_gene: TRBV4-1; d_gene: TRBD2; CDR3aa: CASSQGVSASGSSTDTQYF
j_gene: TRBJ2-3; v_gene: TRBV19; d_gene: TRBD1; CDR3aa: CASDPRTGGSTDTQYF
j_gene: TRBJ2-1; v_gene: TRBV9; d_gene: TRBD2; CDR3aa: CASSAEGTSAYNEQFF
j_gene: TRBJ2-1; v_gene: TRBV5-8; d_gene: NA; CDR3aa: CASSLQISGSYNEQFF
j_gene: TRBJ2-3; v_gene: TRBV5-4; d_gene: TRBD2; CDR3aa: CASSQGLAGEMNTQYF
j_gene: TRBJ2-3; v_gene: TRBV7-3; d_gene: TRBD1; CDR3aa: CASSLTPMNRGTDTQYF
j_gene: TRBJ2-7; v_gene: TRBV19; d_gene: TRBD2; CDR3aa: CASSMMTSGSTYEQYF
j_gene: TRBJ1-1; v_gene: TRBV7-8; d_gene: TRBD1; CDR3aa: CASSSGDRAEAFF
j_gene: TRBJ2-1; v_gene: TRBV27; d_gene: TRBD2; CDR3aa: CASSLAGGHGYNEQFF
j_gene: TRBJ2-7; v_gene: TRBV2; d_gene: TRBD1; CDR3aa: CASSQPRTGNYEQYF